The 24 T cell receptor beta chains below all came from one sample that was sequenced in a study of graft-versus-host responses after intestinal transplantation. Some clones are missing from TCRdb's copy, which holds only in-frame ones; the method was immunoSEQ multiplex PCR. Counted here are 9,500 or so clones, approximately 87% occurring once; the ten biggest clones make up 8% to 10%. The source material was PBMCs, sampled 242 days after intestinal transplant. The receptor source for this set is a human patient who received an intestinal transplant, so some T cells may come from the graft donor.

In regard to this clone: The germline gene is not matched at one end of the junction; a read error may be the cause. The chain's CDR3 is CASSQGLNQPRHF. DNA for the CDR3: TGCGCCAGCAGCCAAGGACTCAATCAGCCCCGGCATTTT. The gene calls are TRBV4-1 and TRBJ1-5; D uncertain. This CDR3 region has 13 residues. Germline CDR1 MGHRA, CDR2 YSYEKL.

The chain recombines TRBV2 with TRBJ1-2; weak D call: TRBD1 (5 bases). Germline V gives CDR1 SNHLY, CDR2 FYNNEI. The CDR3 sequence is 14 residues long. V was pared by 3 bases and J by 5 bases, with 13 bases between. DNA for the CDR3: TGTGCCAGCAGTGACAGGGCAGGGAGTTATGGCTACACCTTC. It yields the protein CASSDRAGSYGYTF.

The rearrangement uses TRBV7-2 and TRBJ2-7; D unclear. This CDR3 has 12 amino acids. V lost 4 bases, J lost 0 bases, and 4 bases lay in between. Germline loops: CDR1 SGHTA, CDR2 FQGNSA. The CDR3 sequence is CASSSRSYEQYF. The DNA for the CDR3 is TGTGCCAGCAGCTCACGCTCCTACGAGCAGTACTTC.

The chain has TRBV19 and TRBJ2-3, with D possibly being TRBD1 or TRBD2 (5 bases each). The V end lost 6 bases, the J end lost 0 bases, and 10 bases lay between the germline ends. The germline gives CDR1 LNHDA, CDR2 SQIVND (reference sequence). CDR3 size: 14 residues. CDR3 in amino acids: CASRGEISTDTQYF. The CDR3 region has the DNA TGTGCCAGTAGGGGGGAGATAAGCACAGATACGCAGTATTTT.

This clone was detected only once. CDR3 residues: CASSDFGGLSSYNEQFF. The CDR3 DNA reads as TGTGCCAGCAGCGACTTTGGTGGGCTGAGCTCCTACAATGAGCAGTTCTTC. The chain recombines TRBV9 with TRBJ2-1; no firm D call. The CDR3 extends over 17 amino acids. V dropped 3 bases and J dropped 0 bases, with 16 bases sitting between them. Germline CDR1 SGDLS, CDR2 YYNGEE.

This clone was recorded a few times. The gene calls are TRBV5-6 and TRBJ2-2; 7 nucleotides match TRBD1. Germline V CDR1 and CDR2: SGHDT, YYEEEE. Losses at the gene ends were 0 bases for V and 5 bases for J; bases not matched to a gene: 1. This CDR3 contains 14 residues. As DNA, the CDR3 is TGTGCCAGCAGCTTGGACAGGGGTACCGGGGAGCTGTTTTTT. It encodes CASSLDRGTGELFF.

The chain recombines TRBV4-1 with TRBJ2-7; no clear D gene. CDR1 is MGHRA, CDR2 YSYEKL, per germline. The CDR3 covers 11 residues. The V and J ends lost 3 bases and 1 base respectively, with 1 base between them. The chain's CDR3 is CASSQSYEQYF. The CDR3, as DNA: TGCGCCAGCAGCCAGTCCTACGAGCAGTACTTC.

The V call is TRBV28, the J call TRBJ2-7; 7 bases map to TRBD2. The V and J ends lost 6 bases and 4 bases, in that order; junction bases with no gene match: 12. CDR3 length equals 15 residues. CDR1 and CDR2 from the germline V gene are MDHEN and SYDVKM. The CDR3 protein is CASRGPGLPSYEQYF. The CDR3 DNA sequence: TGTGCCAGCAGGGGGCCGGGACTACCTTCTTACGAGCAGTACTTC.

The chain joins TRBV25-1 to TRBJ2-7; 14 nucleotides line up with TRBD2. The germline V gene encodes CDR1 MGHDK and CDR2 SYGVNS. This CDR3 has 17 residues. Trimming took 5 bases from V and 2 from J; bases not matched to a gene: 8. The DNA for the CDR3 is TGTGCCAGCAGTACTAGCGGGGGACTAGCGGGAGCCTACGAGCAGTACTTC. Amino acids: CASSTSGGLAGAYEQYF.

The gene calls are TRBV7-2 and TRBJ1-6; perhaps TRBD1 as D (5 bases). Germline-derived CDR1 and CDR2 are SGHTA and FQGNSA. Trimming removed 3 bases at V and 8 bases at J, with 5 bases between. The CDR3 covers 12 residues. The CDR3 region is CASSLGHSPLHF. The CDR3 nucleotides are TGTGCCAGCAGCTTGGGGCATTCACCCCTCCACTTT.

This rearrangement joins TRBV2 to TRBJ2-5, with D possibly matching TRBD1 (5 bases). Per germline, CDR1 SNHLY and CDR2 FYNNEI. Trimming stripped 8 bases from V and 0 bases from J, with 10 bases between. The CDR3 is made up of 13 amino acids. The DNA of the CDR3 is TGTGCCAGCTGGGGCGATTACCAAGAGACCCAGTACTTC. It is translated as CASWGDYQETQYF.

As to this clone: Without the conserved terminal phenylalanine or tryptophan, this CDR3 likely stems from a read error. The rearrangement links TRBV11-3 to TRBJ1-2; D gene unclear. This CDR3 comprises 12 residues. Germline V lookup: CDR1 SGHNT, CDR2 YENEEA. The ends were cut back, 5 bases at V and 0 bases at J, with 4 bases in the middle. The CDR3 nucleotides are TGTGCCAGCAGCACAGCTAACTATGGCTACACCCTC. This gives the protein CASSTANYGYTL.

The chain uses TRBV4-2 and TRBJ2-7; 7 bases line up with TRBD2. The ends lost 5 bases at V and 3 bases at J; junction bases unmatched: 7. Looked up from germline, CDR1 is LGHNA and CDR2 is YNFKEQ. The CDR3 length is 14 residues. The CDR3 loop reads CASSAAPGGYEQYF. CDR3 nucleotides: TGTGCCAGCAGCGCAGCCCCGGGGGGCTACGAGCAGTACTTC.

This clone was recorded only once. The rearrangement uses TRBV6-1 and TRBJ1-1; unclear D gene. The CDR3 covers 13 residues. Trimming removed 6 bases at V and 11 bases at J, with 19 bases between. CDR1 MNHNS and CDR2 SASEGT come from the germline V gene. For the CDR3, the DNA is TGTGCCAGCAGCCCTCTTGCGAATTGGCCGGCTTTCTTT. Translation: CASSPLANWPAFF.

V usage is TRBV6-4 and J usage is TRBJ1-6; 7 positions match TRBD1. Unmatched junction bases numbered 0, after V lost 2 bases and J lost 5 bases. Germline V gene data show CDR1 as MRHNA and CDR2 as SNTAGT. The CDR3 contains 14 residues. The CDR3 bases are TGTGCCAGCAGTGACGGGACAGATAATTCACCCCTCCACTTT. Translating gives CASSDGTDNSPLHF.

V and J are TRBV7-3 and TRBJ2-5; D is unresolved. Per germline, CDR1 SGHTA and CDR2 FQGTGA. The length of the CDR3 is 13 residues. Trimming removed 1 base from V and 2 bases from J, with 5 bases in between. The CDR3 DNA follows: TGTGCCAGCAGCTTAAGACCACAAGAGACCCAGTACTTC. As protein: CASSLRPQETQYF.

The rearrangement links TRBV28 to TRBJ2-1; D is ambiguous. The germline CDR1 and CDR2 sequences are MDHEN and SYDVKM. V gave up 6 bases and J gave up 3 bases, with 6 bases separating them. CDR3 length: 12 residues. This CDR3 reads CASSPNYNEQFF. CDR3 bases: TGTGCCAGCAGCCCGAACTACAATGAGCAGTTCTTC.

The chain employs TRBV4-2 and TRBJ2-1; a weak D match, TRBD2 (6 bases). V dropped 1 base and J dropped 6 bases, with 13 bases sitting between them. The CDR3 sequence is 15 residues long. Germline loops: CDR1 LGHNA, CDR2 YNFKEQ. The CDR3 DNA is TGTGCCAGCAGCCAAGTCGGGGACTCCCGCAATGAGCAGTTCTTC. It encodes CASSQVGDSRNEQFF.

The rearrangement joins TRBV18 to TRBJ2-1; TRBD2 agrees at 8 bases. CDR1 is KGHSH, CDR2 LQKENI, per germline. V lost 1 base to trimming and J lost 3 bases; unmatched junction nucleotides: 2. The CDR3 loop spans 15 amino acids. In DNA, the CDR3 is TGTGCCAGCTCACCACAGCGGGAGCTCTACAATGAGCAGTTCTTC. It is translated as CASSPQRELYNEQFF. The whole variable domain, remainder taken from reference TRBV18 and TRBJ2-1, is NAGVMQNPRHLVRRRGQEARLRCSPMKGHSHVYWYRQLPEEGLKFMVYLQKENIIDESGMPKERFSAEFPKEGPSILRIQQVVRGDSAAYFCASSPQRELYNEQFFGPGTRLTVL.

V usage is TRBV28 and J usage is TRBJ2-7; tentatively, D is TRBD2 (6 bases). Trimming took off 7 bases at V and 1 base at J, with 17 bases between the two ends. Germline CDR1 reads MDHEN; CDR2 reads SYDVKM. CDR3 length equals 15 residues. The CDR3 region is CASTNARDGSYEQYF. Here the CDR3 DNA reads TGTGCCAGCACAAATGCGCGGGACGGTTCCTACGAGCAGTACTTC.

The chain recombines TRBV6-6 with TRBJ2-5; maybe TRBD2 (6 bases). Near its end, the DNA agrees better with TRBJ2-7, so the J call may be wrong. CDR3 length equals 16 residues. Looked up from germline, CDR1 is MNHNY and CDR2 is SVGAGI (reference sequence). The CDR3 protein is CASSYWGLRGIYEQYF. The CDR3 DNA follows: TGTGCCAGCAGTTACTGGGGACTCCGGGGGATCTACGAGCAGTACTTC.

The sample holds one count of this clone. The V gene is TRBV4-2, the J gene TRBJ1-5; 9 nucleotides match TRBD1. The CDR3 loop spans 16 amino acids. V gave up 2 bases and J gave up 2 bases; unmatched junction bases: 4. From germline, CDR1 is LGHNA and CDR2 YNFKEQ. CDR3 nucleotides: TGTGCCAGCAGCCAACGGGACAGGGCCCGCAATCAGCCCCAGCATTTT. Its protein is CASSQRDRARNQPQHF.

The chain joins TRBV5-8 to TRBJ2-7; 9 nucleotides agree with TRBD1. V lost 0 bases to trimming and J lost 2 bases; unmatched junction nucleotides: 0. This CDR3 is 14 amino acids long. Germline assignment: CDR1 SGHTS and CDR2 YDEGEE. This chain's CDR3 is CASSLGQGAYEQYF. CDR3 DNA sequence: TGTGCCAGCAGCTTGGGACAGGGGGCCTACGAGCAGTACTTC.

This chain joins TRBV4-1 and TRBJ2-3; perhaps TRBD2 as D (5 bases). The V end was cut by 1 base, the J end by 1 base, with 12 bases between. The germline CDR1 and CDR2 sequences are MGHRA and YSYEKL. The CDR3 is made up of 16 amino acids. CDR3 DNA sequence: TGCGCCAGCAGCCAAGGTCGAGGACTCGGCACAGATACGCAGTATTTT. Translated, it gives CASSQGRGLGTDTQYF.